These 14 T cell receptor beta chains were all obtained from the same sample, sequenced in a study of T cell changes during pregnancy in multiple sclerosis. Measured with immunoSEQ multiplex PCR; TCRdb has only the in-frame clones, and not every one. Here the sample spans about 18,000 clones, approximately 87% being singletons. Here the sequenced sample was CD8+ T cells from peripheral blood mononuclear cells, taken in the third trimester of pregnancy. The origin of the receptors is a female donor in good health, enrolled as a control in a pregnancy study.

The chain joins TRBV13 to TRBJ1-4; 9 bases fit TRBD1. The length of the CDR3 is 18 residues. Germline values: CDR1 PRHDT, CDR2 FYEKMQ (reference sequence). Germline trimming cut 4 bases from V and 9 bases from J; bases unmatched to any gene: 18. Here the CDR3 reads CASSSQTGQGRDEKKLFF. DNA for the CDR3: TGTGCCAGCAGCTCACAAACGGGACAGGGAAGGGATGAGAAAAAACTGTTTTTT.

This chain links TRBV5-8 with TRBJ2-1; TRBD2 aligns across 9 bases. The germline V gene has CDR1 SGHTS and CDR2 YDEGEE. The V and J ends lost 0 bases and 7 bases, in that order; junction bases with no gene match: 5. The CDR3 is made up of 15 amino acids. The CDR3 protein is CASSLDGSGGNEQFF. The CDR3 DNA reads TGTGCCAGCAGCTTGGATGGTAGCGGGGGAAATGAGCAGTTCTTC.

The gene calls are TRBV7-6 and TRBJ2-7; 8 bases fit TRBD2. Losses at the gene ends were 3 bases for V and 7 bases for J; bases not matched to a gene: 5. CDR3 length: 13 residues. Germline V gives CDR1 SGHVS, CDR2 FNYEAQ. CDR3 nucleotides: TGTGCCAGCAGCTTTCGAGCGGGAGTAGAGCAGTACTTC. Its translation: CASSFRAGVEQYF.

The V call is TRBV15, the J call TRBJ1-6, with D maybe TRBD1 (5 bases). This CDR3 contains 13 residues. Germline CDR1 and CDR2: LNHNV and YYDKDF (reference sequence). V was pared by 6 bases and J by 5 bases, with 8 bases between. CDR3 bases: TGTGCCACCAGGGGAGGGGATAATTCACCCCTCCACTTT. Its translation: CATRGGDNSPLHF.

The chain joins TRBV7-2 to TRBJ2-7, with 15 bases fitting TRBD2. With V trimmed by 4 bases and J by 2 bases, 6 bases remained unmatched. Germline CDR1 reads SGHTA; CDR2 reads FQGNSA. This CDR3 comprises 17 residues. CDR3 DNA sequence: TGTGCCAGCAGCTCAGGGACTAGCGGGAGGTTTACCTACGAGCAGTACTTC. Translation: CASSSGTSGRFTYEQYF.

The chain combines TRBV28 with TRBJ2-7, with D possibly matching TRBD1 (7 bases). V was shortened by 7 bases and J by 5 bases, with 15 bases between the two germline ends. Germline V lookup: CDR1 MDHEN, CDR2 SYDVKM. The CDR3 has 13 residues. The CDR3: CASTRQGGDEQYF. The CDR3 DNA follows: TGTGCCAGCACCCGACAGGGAGGCGACGAGCAGTACTTC.

The chain is built from TRBV5-6 and TRBJ2-1, with 8 nucleotides matching TRBD2. The germline gives CDR1 SGHDT, CDR2 YYEEEE. The CDR3 length is 14 residues. After removal of 2 bases from V and 9 bases from J, the junction contained 7 bases not matched to a gene. Here the CDR3 reads CASSFFRTSSEQFF. The DNA of the CDR3 is TGTGCCAGCAGCTTTTTTCGGACTAGCAGTGAGCAGTTCTTC.

About this clone itself: At the DNA level, this CDR3 is encoded by other sequences in the same sample as well. This rearrangement joins TRBV7-2 to TRBJ2-3, with 10 nucleotides matching TRBD2. Losses at the gene ends were 4 bases for V and 2 bases for J; bases not matched to a gene: 3. This CDR3 contains 15 residues. Per the germline V gene, CDR1 is SGHTA and CDR2 is FQGNSA. The CDR3 reads CASSSTSGPTDTQYF. The CDR3 nucleotides read TGTGCCAGCAGCTCGACTAGCGGGCCCACAGATACGCAGTATTTT. Full variable domain (remainder filled in from reference TRBV7-2 and TRBJ2-3): GAGVSQSPSNKVTEKGKDVELRCDPISGHTALYWYRQSLGQGLEFLIYFQGNSAPDKSGLPSDRFSAERTGGSVSTLTIQRTQQEDSAVYLCASSSTSGPTDTQYFGPGTRLTVL.

This chain links TRBV5-4 with TRBJ2-7; D possibly corresponds to TRBD1 (6 bases). The CDR3 extends over 13 amino acids. Germline V CDR1 and CDR2: SGHNT, YYREEE (reference sequence). V was cut by 0 bases and J by 5 bases, with 9 bases left in between. CDR3 residues: CASSLARGNEQYF. CDR3 sequence (DNA): TGTGCCAGCAGCTTGGCCAGGGGTAACGAGCAGTACTTC.

The V call is TRBV4-2, the J call TRBJ2-6, with D maybe TRBD2 (7 bases). The V gene's germline CDR1 is LGHNA and CDR2 YNFKEQ. The CDR3 is 16 residues long. The V and J ends lost 1 base and 4 bases respectively, with 11 bases between them. CDR3 nucleotide sequence: TGTGCCAGCAGCCAAGTGGGGGGGCTCGGGGCCAACGTCCTGACTTTC. This gives the protein CASSQVGGLGANVLTF.

This chain connects TRBV4-1 to TRBJ2-7, with D unresolved. This CDR3 is built from 15 residues. The germline CDR1 and CDR2 sequences are MGHRA and YSYEKL. V shed 2 bases and J shed 2 bases, with 13 bases lying between them. CDR3 DNA: TGCGCCAGCAGCCAAAACATCCAGGCGACCTACGAGCAGTACTTC. Translated, it gives CASSQNIQATYEQYF.

The genes are TRBV15 and TRBJ1-4; D might be TRBD1 (6 bases). V was pared by 5 bases and J by 8 bases, with 18 bases between. The CDR3 covers 15 residues. Germline V gene sequence: CDR1 LNHNV, CDR2 YYDKDF (reference sequence). CDR3 in amino acids: CATSFGGGLGEKLFF. For the CDR3, the DNA is TGTGCCACCAGCTTTGGGGGGGGGCTGGGGGAAAAACTGTTTTTT.

This chain joins TRBV2 and TRBJ2-3, with TRBD2 matching 7 bases. The CDR3 has 15 amino acids. V gave up 7 bases and J gave up 3 bases; unmatched junction bases: 10. Germline CDR1 reads SNHLY; CDR2 reads FYNNEI. The CDR3 coding sequence is TGTGCCAGCACCACTGGGGCGGGAGAAACAGATACGCAGTATTTT. This codes for CASTTGAGETDTQYF.

The V and J genes are TRBV18 and TRBJ2-7, with 8 bases lining up with TRBD2. The V segment lost 3 bases and the J segment 0 bases; nucleotides outside the gene matches: 7. The CDR3 consists of 16 residues. Germline V CDR1 and CDR2: KGHSH, LQKENI. As DNA, the CDR3 is TGTGCCAGCTCACCCTCTCGCGGGGGGTTCTCCTACGAGCAGTACTTC. It specifies CASSPSRGGFSYEQYF.